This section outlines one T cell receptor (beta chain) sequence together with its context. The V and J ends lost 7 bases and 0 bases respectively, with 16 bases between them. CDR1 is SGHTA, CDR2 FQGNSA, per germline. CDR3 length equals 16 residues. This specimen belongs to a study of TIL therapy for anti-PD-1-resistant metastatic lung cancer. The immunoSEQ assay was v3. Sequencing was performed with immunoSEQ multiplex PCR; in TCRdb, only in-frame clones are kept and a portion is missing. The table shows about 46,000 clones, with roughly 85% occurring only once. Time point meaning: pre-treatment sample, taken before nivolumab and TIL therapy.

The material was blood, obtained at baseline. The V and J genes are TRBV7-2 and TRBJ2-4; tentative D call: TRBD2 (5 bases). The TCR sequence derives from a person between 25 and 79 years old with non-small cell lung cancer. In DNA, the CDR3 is TGTGCCAGCACCCCGGACTTCCACTTAGCCAAAAACATTCAGTACTTC. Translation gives CASTPDFHLAKNIQYF.